Listed here is a single T cell receptor beta chain. The CDR3 has 14 residues. J gave up 0 bases and V 7 bases, and 5 bases lay outside the gene matches. Germline V gene lookup returns CDR1 ENHRY and CDR2 SYGVKD. The sample originates from a study of control samples from healthy donors and cancer patients. Profiled with immunoSEQ multiplex PCR; TCRdb holds only in-frame clones, not every one. The repertoire has 200,000 to 250,000 clones, about 95% of them found once; the top ten carry approximately 1.5%. The sequenced sample consisted of blood. The TCR was taken from a man in his forties or fifties in good health. V and J are TRBV10-3 and TRBJ2-7; the match to TRBD2 covers 8 bases. The CDR3 DNA sequence: TGTGCCATCAATCCAGCGGGGGCCTCCTACGAGCAGTACTTC. Amino acid sequence: CAINPAGASYEQYF.